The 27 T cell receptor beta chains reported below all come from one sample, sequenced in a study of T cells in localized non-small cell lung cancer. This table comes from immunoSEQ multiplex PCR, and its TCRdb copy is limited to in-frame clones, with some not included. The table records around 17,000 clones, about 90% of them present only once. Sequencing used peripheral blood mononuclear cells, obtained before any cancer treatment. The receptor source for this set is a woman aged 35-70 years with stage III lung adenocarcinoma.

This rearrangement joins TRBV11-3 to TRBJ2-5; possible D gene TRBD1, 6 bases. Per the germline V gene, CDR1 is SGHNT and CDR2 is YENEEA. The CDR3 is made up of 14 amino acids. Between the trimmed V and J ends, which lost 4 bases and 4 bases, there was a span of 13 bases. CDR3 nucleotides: TGTGCCAGCAGCTACGGTCCAGGGGTAGAGACCCAGTACTTC. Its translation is CASSYGPGVETQYF.

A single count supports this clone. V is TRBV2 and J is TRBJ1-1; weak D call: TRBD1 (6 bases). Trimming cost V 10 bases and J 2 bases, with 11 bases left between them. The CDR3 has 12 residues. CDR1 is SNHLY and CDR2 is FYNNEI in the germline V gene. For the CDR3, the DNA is TGTGCCATAGACAGGCTAAACACTGAAGCTTTCTTT. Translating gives CAIDRLNTEAFF.

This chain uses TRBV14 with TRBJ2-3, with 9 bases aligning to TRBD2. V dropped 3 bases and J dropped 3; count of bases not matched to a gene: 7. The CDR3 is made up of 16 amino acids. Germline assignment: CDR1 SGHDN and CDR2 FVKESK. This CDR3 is CASSHLAGLETDTQYF. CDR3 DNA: TGTGCCAGCAGCCATCTAGCGGGATTAGAGACAGATACGCAGTATTTT.

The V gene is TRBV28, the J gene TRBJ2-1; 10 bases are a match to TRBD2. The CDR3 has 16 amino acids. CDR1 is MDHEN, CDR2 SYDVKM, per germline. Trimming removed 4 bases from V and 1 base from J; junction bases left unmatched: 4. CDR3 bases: TGTGCCAGCAGTTCCCATAGCGGGAGGTCCTACAATGAGCAGTTCTTC. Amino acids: CASSSHSGRSYNEQFF.

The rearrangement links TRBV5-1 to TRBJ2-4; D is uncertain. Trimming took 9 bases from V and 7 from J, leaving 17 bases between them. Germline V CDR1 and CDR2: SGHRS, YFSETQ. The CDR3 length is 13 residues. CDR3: CATSDGGKNIQYF. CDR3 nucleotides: TGCGCCACCTCCGACGGTGGGAAGAACATTCAGTACTTC.

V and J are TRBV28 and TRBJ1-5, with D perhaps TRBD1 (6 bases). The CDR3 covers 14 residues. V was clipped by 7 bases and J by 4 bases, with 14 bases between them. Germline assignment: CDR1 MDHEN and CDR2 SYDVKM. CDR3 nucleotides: TGTGCCAGCACAGGGTACACAGGGAATCAGCCCCAGCATTTT. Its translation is CASTGYTGNQPQHF. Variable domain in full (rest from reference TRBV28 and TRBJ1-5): DVKVTQSSRYLVKRTGEKVFLECVQDMDHENMFWYRQDPGLGLRLIYFSYDVKMKEKGDIPEGYSVSREKKERFSLILESASTNQTSMYLCASTGYTGNQPQHFGDGTRLSIL.

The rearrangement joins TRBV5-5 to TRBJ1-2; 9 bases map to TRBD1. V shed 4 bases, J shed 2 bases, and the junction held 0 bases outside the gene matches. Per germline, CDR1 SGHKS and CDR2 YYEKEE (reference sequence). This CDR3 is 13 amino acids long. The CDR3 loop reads CASSDRGNYGYTF. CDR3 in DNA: TGTGCCAGCAGCGACAGGGGGAACTATGGCTACACCTTC.

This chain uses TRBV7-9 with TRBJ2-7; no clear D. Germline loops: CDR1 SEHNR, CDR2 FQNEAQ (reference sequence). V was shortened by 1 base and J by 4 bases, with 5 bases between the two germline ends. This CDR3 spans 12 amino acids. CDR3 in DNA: TGTGCCAGCAGCTTAGGGAGTTACGAGCAGTACTTC. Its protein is CASSLGSYEQYF.

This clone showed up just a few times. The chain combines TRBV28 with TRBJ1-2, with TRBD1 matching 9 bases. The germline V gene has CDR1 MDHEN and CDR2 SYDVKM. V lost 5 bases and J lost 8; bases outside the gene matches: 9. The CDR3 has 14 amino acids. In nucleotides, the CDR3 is TGTGCCAGCAGTACCCCCGGGACAGGGAAGGGCTACACCTTC. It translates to CASSTPGTGKGYTF.

The CDR3 DNA sequence: TGTGCCAGCAGGGGGGGCTCTGGAAACACCATATATTTT. This translates into CASRGGSGNTIYF. The chain joins TRBV7-2 to TRBJ1-3; weak D call: TRBD1 (5 bases). V was trimmed by 6 bases and J by 0 bases, leaving 6 bases between them. CDR1 and CDR2 (germline): SGHTA, FQGNSA. The CDR3 has 13 amino acids.

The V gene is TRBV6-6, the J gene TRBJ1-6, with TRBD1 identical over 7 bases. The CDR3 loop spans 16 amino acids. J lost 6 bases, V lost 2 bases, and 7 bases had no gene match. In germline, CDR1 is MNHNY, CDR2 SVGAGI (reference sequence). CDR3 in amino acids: CASSYVLRQGNSPLHF. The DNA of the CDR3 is TGTGCCAGCAGTTACGTTTTACGACAGGGTAATTCACCCCTCCACTTT.

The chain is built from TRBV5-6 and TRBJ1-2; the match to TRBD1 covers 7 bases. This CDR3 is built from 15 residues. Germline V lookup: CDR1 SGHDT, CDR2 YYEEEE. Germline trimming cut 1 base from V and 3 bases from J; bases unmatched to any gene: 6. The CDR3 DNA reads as TGTGCCAGCAGCTTGTTCAGGGGGGGAGACTATGGCTACACCTTC. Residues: CASSLFRGGDYGYTF. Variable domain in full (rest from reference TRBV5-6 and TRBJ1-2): DAGVTQSPTHLIKTRGQQVTLRCSPKSGHDTVSWYQQALGQGPQFIFQYYEEEERQRGNFPDRFSGHQFPNYSSELNVNALLLGDSALYLCASSLFRGGDYGYTFGSGTRLTVV.

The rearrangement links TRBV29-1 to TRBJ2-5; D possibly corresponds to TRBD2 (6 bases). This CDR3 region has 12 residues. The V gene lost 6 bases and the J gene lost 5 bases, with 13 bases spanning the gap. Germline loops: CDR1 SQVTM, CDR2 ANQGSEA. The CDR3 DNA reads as TGCAGCGTCGACGGGACTTTGGAGACCCAGTACTTC. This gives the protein CSVDGTLETQYF.

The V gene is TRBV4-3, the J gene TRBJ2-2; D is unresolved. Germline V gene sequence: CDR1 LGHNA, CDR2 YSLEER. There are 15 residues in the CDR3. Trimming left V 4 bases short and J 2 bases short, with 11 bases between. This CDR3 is CASSRGRTNTGELFF. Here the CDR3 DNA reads TGCGCCAGCAGCCGTGGACGAACTAACACCGGGGAGCTGTTTTTT.

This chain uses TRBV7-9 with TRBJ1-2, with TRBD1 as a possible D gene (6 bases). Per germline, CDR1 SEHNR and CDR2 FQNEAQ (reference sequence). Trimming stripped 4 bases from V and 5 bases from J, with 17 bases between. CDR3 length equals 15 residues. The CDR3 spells CASSYSPGARYGYTF. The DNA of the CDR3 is TGTGCCAGCAGCTATAGCCCGGGGGCGCGGTATGGCTACACCTTC.

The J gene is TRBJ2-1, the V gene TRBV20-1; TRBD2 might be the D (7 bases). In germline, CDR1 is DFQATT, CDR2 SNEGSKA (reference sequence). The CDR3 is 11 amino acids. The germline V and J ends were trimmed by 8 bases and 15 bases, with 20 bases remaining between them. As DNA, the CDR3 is TGCAGTACAACGGGGAGGGGGAGGCGGTTCTTC. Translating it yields CSTTGRGRRFF.

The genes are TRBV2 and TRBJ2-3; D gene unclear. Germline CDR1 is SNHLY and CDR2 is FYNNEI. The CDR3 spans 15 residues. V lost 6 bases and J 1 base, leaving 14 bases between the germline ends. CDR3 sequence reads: CASSLVNPRTDTQYF. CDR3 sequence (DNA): TGTGCCAGCAGCCTAGTGAACCCCCGCACAGATACGCAGTATTTT.

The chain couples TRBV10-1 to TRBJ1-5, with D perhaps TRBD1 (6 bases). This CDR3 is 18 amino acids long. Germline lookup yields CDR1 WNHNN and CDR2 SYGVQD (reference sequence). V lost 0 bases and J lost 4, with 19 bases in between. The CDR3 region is CASSESKQGTPPNQPQHF. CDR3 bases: TGCGCCAGCAGTGAGTCGAAGCAGGGGACTCCCCCGAATCAGCCCCAGCATTTT.

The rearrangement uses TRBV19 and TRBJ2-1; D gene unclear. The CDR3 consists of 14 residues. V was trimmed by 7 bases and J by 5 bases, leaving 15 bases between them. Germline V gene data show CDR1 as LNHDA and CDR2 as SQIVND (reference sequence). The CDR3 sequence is CASKSSLLHNEQFF. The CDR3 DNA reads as TGTGCCAGTAAAAGCTCACTCCTCCACAATGAGCAGTTCTTC.

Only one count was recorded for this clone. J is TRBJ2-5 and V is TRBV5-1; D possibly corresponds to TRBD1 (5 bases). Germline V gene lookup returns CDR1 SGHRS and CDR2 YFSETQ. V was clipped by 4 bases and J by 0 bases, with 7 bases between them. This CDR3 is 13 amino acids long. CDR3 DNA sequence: TGCGCCAGCAGCAAACAGGACCAAGAGACCCAGTACTTC. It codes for CASSKQDQETQYF.

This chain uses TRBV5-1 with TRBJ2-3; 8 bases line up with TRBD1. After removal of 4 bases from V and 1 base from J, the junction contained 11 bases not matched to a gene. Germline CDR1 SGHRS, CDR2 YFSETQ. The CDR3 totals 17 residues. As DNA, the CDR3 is TGCGCCAGCAGCCGCGGTGGGCTGACAGGGGGCACAGATACGCAGTATTTT. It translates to CASSRGGLTGGTDTQYF. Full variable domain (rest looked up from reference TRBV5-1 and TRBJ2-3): KAGVTQTPRYLIKTRGQQVTLSCSPISGHRSVSWYQQTPGQGLQFLFEYFSETQRNKGNFPGRFSGRQFSNSRSEMNVSTLELGDSALYLCASSRGGLTGGTDTQYFGPGTRLTVL.

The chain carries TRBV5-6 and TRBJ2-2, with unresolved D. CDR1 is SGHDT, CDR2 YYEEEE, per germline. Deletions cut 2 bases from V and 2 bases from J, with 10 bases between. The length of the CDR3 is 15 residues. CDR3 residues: CASSFLQLNTGELFF. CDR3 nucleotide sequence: TGTGCCAGCAGCTTTTTACAACTCAACACCGGGGAGCTGTTTTTT.

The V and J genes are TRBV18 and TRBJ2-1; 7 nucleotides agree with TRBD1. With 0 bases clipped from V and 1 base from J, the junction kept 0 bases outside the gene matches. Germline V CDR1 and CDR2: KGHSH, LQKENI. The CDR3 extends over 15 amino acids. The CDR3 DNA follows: TGTGCCAGCTCACCACCGACAGGGTCCTACAATGAGCAGTTCTTC. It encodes CASSPPTGSYNEQFF.

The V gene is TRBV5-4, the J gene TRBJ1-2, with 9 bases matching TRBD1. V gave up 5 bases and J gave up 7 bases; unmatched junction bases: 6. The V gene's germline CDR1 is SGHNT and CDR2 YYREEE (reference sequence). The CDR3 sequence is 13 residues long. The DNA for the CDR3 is TGTGCCAGCAGTTTACAGGGGGCGGGTGGCTACACCTTC. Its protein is CASSLQGAGGYTF.

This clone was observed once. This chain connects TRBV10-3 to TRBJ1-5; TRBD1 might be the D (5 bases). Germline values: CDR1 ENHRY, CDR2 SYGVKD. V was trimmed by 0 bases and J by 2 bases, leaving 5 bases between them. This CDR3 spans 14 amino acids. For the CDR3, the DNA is TGTGCCATCAGTGAGTCAGGGGGCAATCAGCCCCAGCATTTT. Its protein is CAISESGGNQPQHF.

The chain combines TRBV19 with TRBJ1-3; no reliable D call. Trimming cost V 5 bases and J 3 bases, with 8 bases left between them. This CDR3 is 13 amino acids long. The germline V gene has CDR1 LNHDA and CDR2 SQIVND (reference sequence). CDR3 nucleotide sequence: TGTGCCAGTAGTCCGGCCTATGGAAACACCATATATTTT. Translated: CASSPAYGNTIYF.

The CDR3 DNA follows: TGTGCCATCGGGGCAGATACCTACGAGCAGTACTTC. It specifies CAIGADTYEQYF. The chain is built from TRBV10-3 and TRBJ2-7; D is possibly TRBD1 (5 bases). The CDR3 has 12 residues. V was clipped by 8 bases and J by 2 bases, with 10 bases between them. Germline V gene sequence: CDR1 ENHRY, CDR2 SYGVKD.